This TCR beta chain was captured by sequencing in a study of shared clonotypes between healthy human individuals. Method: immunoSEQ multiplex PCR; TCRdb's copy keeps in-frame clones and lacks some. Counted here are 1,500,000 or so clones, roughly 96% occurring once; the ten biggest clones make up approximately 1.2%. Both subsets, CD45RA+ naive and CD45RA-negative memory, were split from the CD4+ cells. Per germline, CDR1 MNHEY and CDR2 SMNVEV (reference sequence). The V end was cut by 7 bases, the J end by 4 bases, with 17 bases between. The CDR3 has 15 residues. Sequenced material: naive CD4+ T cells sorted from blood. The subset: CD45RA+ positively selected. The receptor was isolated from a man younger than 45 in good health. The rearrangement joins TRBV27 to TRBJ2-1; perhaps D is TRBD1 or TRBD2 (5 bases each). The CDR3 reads CASKGERGPYNEQFF. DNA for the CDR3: TGTGCCAGCAAGGGCGAGAGGGGACCTTACAATGAGCAGTTCTTC.